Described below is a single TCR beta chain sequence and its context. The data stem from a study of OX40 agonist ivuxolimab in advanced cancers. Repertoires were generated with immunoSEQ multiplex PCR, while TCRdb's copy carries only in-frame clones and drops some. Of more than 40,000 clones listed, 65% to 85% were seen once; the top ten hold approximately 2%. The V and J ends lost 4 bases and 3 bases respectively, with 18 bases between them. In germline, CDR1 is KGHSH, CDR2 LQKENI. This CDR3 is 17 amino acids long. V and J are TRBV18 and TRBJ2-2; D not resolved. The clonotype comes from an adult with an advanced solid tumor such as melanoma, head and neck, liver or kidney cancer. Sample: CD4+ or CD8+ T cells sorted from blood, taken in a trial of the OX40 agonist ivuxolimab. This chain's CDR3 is CASSRYTTEIDTGELFF. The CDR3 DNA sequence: TGTGCCAGCTCACGGTATACCACAGAGATAGACACCGGGGAGCTGTTTTTT. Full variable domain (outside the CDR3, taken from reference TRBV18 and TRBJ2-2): NAGVMQNPRHLVRRRGQEARLRCSPMKGHSHVYWYRQLPEEGLKFMVYLQKENIIDESGMPKERFSAEFPKEGPSILRIQQVVRGDSAAYFCASSRYTTEIDTGELFFGEGSRLTVL.